The 25 T cell receptor beta chains in this list originate from one sample, sequenced in a study of blood T cells in healthy people across ages. The use of a sample-barcoded 5' primer and a J-beta primer mix characterized a second PCR of 7 to 11 cycles. TCRdb reprocessed the 5' RACE reads via MiXCR and lists one record per CDR3 protein. The sample has 540,000 or so distinct CDR3 sequences; 27% are singletons. Sequenced material: blood. All receptors derive from a woman in her 70s in good health.

With regard to this clonotype: Relative to the germline gene, one junction end is altered; a read error may explain this. This chain links TRBV6-5 with TRBJ1-2, with D possibly matching TRBD1 (5 bases). The CDR3 length is 15 residues. Per germline, CDR1 MNHEY and CDR2 SVGAGI. The chain's CDR3 is CACSRLPRGVDGYTF. CDR3 in DNA: TGTGCCTGCAGTCGTCTTCCTCGGGGGGTCGATGGCTACACCTTC.

The table lists this clonotype with a few counts. The J gene is TRBJ1-5, the V gene TRBV2; TRBD1 agrees at 7 bases. The V gene's germline CDR1 is SNHLY and CDR2 FYNNEI. The CDR3 has 14 residues. V shed 6 bases, J shed 7 bases, and the junction held 9 bases outside the gene matches. The DNA for the CDR3 is TGTGCCAGCAGCGCACAGGGGACGGGGCAGCCCCAGCATTTT. This codes for CASSAQGTGQPQHF.

This chain joins TRBV7-8 and TRBJ2-1, with D possibly called TRBD1 or TRBD2 (5 bases each). V was clipped by 0 bases and J by 9 bases, with 15 bases between them. The germline CDR1 and CDR2 sequences are SGHVS and FQNEAQ. The CDR3 length is 15 residues. The CDR3 DNA sequence: TGTGCCAGCAGCTTAGCCGGGACCCCGAGGGCTGAGCAGTTCTTC. This codes for CASSLAGTPRAEQFF. Drawing the rest from reference TRBV7-8 and TRBJ2-1, the complete variable domain is GAGVSQSPRYKVAKRGQDVALRCDPISGHVSLFWYQQALGQGPEFLTYFQNEAQLDKSGLPSDRFFAERPEGSVSTLKIQRTQQEDSAVYLCASSLAGTPRAEQFFGPGTRLTVL.

The chain has TRBV20-1 and TRBJ1-2; 7 nucleotides agree with TRBD1. J was trimmed by 4 bases and V by 6 bases; bases with no gene match: 8. This CDR3 has 13 amino acids. Germline lookup yields CDR1 DFQATT and CDR2 SNEGSKA (reference sequence). In nucleotides, the CDR3 is TGCAGTGCACCTGGGACAGCCGGCTATGGCTACACCTTC. It codes for CSAPGTAGYGYTF.

The DNA of the CDR3 is TGCGCCAGCAGCTTGGCCGGACAGGGGGACACTGAAGCTTTCTTT. Translation: CASSLAGQGDTEAFF. V usage is TRBV5-1 and J usage is TRBJ1-1; 10 nucleotides match TRBD1. The CDR3 contains 15 residues. CDR1 is SGHRS and CDR2 is YFSETQ in the germline V gene. The V gene end was trimmed by 0 bases and the J gene end by 3 bases; junction bases not matched to a gene: 2.

This chain links TRBV7-2 with TRBJ2-5; the D gene is possibly TRBD2 (6 bases). CDR1 is SGHTA, CDR2 FQGNSA, per germline. The CDR3 is made up of 16 amino acids. V was pared by 1 base and J by 11 bases, with 23 bases between. Here the CDR3 DNA reads TGTGCCAGCAGCTTAGGTGGAGGGGCACCCCTTCCAGAGCAGTACTTC. Protein sequence: CASSLGGGAPLPEQYF. The variable domain in full, with the rest retrieved from reference TRBV7-2 and TRBJ2-5, is GAGVSQSPSNKVTEKGKDVELRCDPISGHTALYWYRQSLGQGLEFLIYFQGNSAPDKSGLPSDRFSAERTGGSVSTLTIQRTQQEDSAVYLCASSLGGGAPLPEQYFGPGTRLLVL.

This clonotype turned up a few times. The chain couples TRBV4-2 to TRBJ2-3; TRBD2 matches at 8 bases. From germline, CDR1 is LGHNA and CDR2 YNFKEQ. The CDR3 loop spans 16 amino acids. The ends lost 4 bases at V and 1 base at J; junction bases unmatched: 7. The CDR3 here is CASSRPISGGTDTQYF. In nucleotides, the CDR3 is TGTGCCAGCAGCCGTCCCATTAGCGGGGGCACAGATACGCAGTATTTT.

The chain carries TRBV5-1 and TRBJ1-2, with 7 bases fitting TRBD1. This CDR3 spans 14 amino acids. Germline V CDR1 and CDR2: SGHRS, YFSETQ. After removal of 0 bases from V and 9 bases from J, the junction contained 8 bases not matched to a gene. CDR3 sequence reads: CASSLEGGGYSYTF. CDR3 bases: TGCGCCAGCAGCTTGGAAGGGGGCGGCTACAGCTACACCTTC.

This chain uses TRBV20-1 with TRBJ2-6, with 11 bases that match TRBD1. The CDR3 runs to 16 residues. J was trimmed by 2 bases and V by 5 bases; bases with no gene match: 5. Germline values: CDR1 DFQATT, CDR2 SNEGSKA (reference sequence). The CDR3 bases are TGCAGTGCTCCCGGGACAGGGGGACCTGGGGCCAACGTCCTGACTTTC. Amino acids: CSAPGTGGPGANVLTF.

This clonotype was seen more than once but under ten times. The chain uses TRBV7-2 and TRBJ2-3; 8 bases fit TRBD1. CDR1 is SGHTA and CDR2 is FQGNSA in the germline V gene. The J segment lost 14 bases and the V segment lost 5 bases, leaving 6 bases of the junction unmatched. CDR3 length: 11 amino acids. In DNA, the CDR3 is TGTGCCAGCAGCCCCCGGGACAGGATGTATTTT. Translating gives CASSPRDRMYF. Combining the CDR3 with reference TRBV7-2 and TRBJ2-3 gives the whole variable domain GAGVSQSPSNKVTEKGKDVELRCDPISGHTALYWYRQSLGQGLEFLIYFQGNSAPDKSGLPSDRFSAERTGGSVSTLTIQRTQQEDSAVYLCASSPRDRMYFGPGTRLTVL.

The chain couples TRBV7-2 to TRBJ2-1; D unclear. The DNA end lines up better with TRBJ2-5; the J call may be wrong. The V gene's germline CDR1 is SGHTA and CDR2 FQGNSA. CDR3 length equals 12 residues. The CDR3 sequence is CASSLDSLGQYF. The CDR3 DNA follows: TGTGCCAGCAGCTTAGATTCCTTGGGCCAGTACTTC.

The chain is built from TRBV5-1 and TRBJ1-2; D gene ambiguous. Germline-derived CDR1 and CDR2 are SGHRS and YFSETQ. The CDR3 is 14 amino acids. Trimming left V 2 bases short and J 4 bases short, with 12 bases between. In DNA form, the CDR3 reads TGCGCCAGCAGCTTATCTTTGACGGGCTATGGCTACACCTTC. Translation gives CASSLSLTGYGYTF. Supplemented by reference TRBV5-1 and TRBJ1-2, the full variable domain reads KAGVTQTPRYLIKTRGQQVTLSCSPISGHRSVSWYQQTPGQGLQFLFEYFSETQRNKGNFPGRFSGRQFSNSRSEMNVSTLELGDSALYLCASSLSLTGYGYTFGSGTRLTVV.

V and J are TRBV5-1 and TRBJ2-1; D may be TRBD1 (6 bases). Germline values: CDR1 SGHRS, CDR2 YFSETQ. CDR3 length: 13 amino acids. V was clipped by 4 bases and J by 5 bases, with 10 bases between them. The CDR3 loop reads CASSGGQDNEQFF. DNA of the CDR3: TGCGCCAGCAGCGGGGGCCAGGACAATGAGCAGTTCTTC.

The chain employs TRBV4-3 and TRBJ1-2; D not certain. Germline values: CDR1 LGHNA, CDR2 YSLEER. The V end lost 1 base, the J end lost 4 bases, and 7 bases lay between the germline ends. CDR3 length equals 13 residues. The CDR3 DNA is TGCGCCAGCAGCCAAGCGCAGTTCTATGGCTACACCTTC. Translating gives CASSQAQFYGYTF.

The sample holds a few counts of this clonotype. The chain uses TRBV20-1 and TRBJ1-1; TRBD1 matches 8 bases. This CDR3 spans 14 amino acids. With V trimmed by 6 bases and J by 7 bases, 13 bases remained unmatched. Germline CDR1 reads DFQATT; CDR2 reads SNEGSKA (reference sequence). The CDR3 is CSALKGDRFNEAFF. CDR3 DNA sequence: TGCAGTGCCCTAAAGGGGGACAGGTTCAATGAAGCTTTCTTT.

This clonotype has only a few counts. The chain couples TRBV20-1 to TRBJ2-5; the D is unclear. Trimming cost V 4 bases and J 5 bases, with 11 bases left between them. This CDR3 spans 12 amino acids. Germline V gene data show CDR1 as DFQATT and CDR2 as SNEGSKA (reference sequence). DNA for the CDR3: TGCAGTGCTATAATTTTTGGGGAGACCCAGTACTTC. This encodes CSAIIFGETQYF.

This chain joins TRBV27 and TRBJ1-1; D not certain. V lost 3 bases and J lost 3, with 8 bases in between. In germline, CDR1 is MNHEY, CDR2 SMNVEV (reference sequence). The length of the CDR3 is 13 residues. Here the CDR3 reads CASSLARYTEAFF. DNA for the CDR3: TGTGCCAGCAGTTTGGCCAGATACACTGAAGCTTTCTTT.

The chain recombines TRBV4-3 with TRBJ2-4, with D possibly being TRBD1 (6 bases). The CDR3 covers 17 residues. CDR1 is LGHNA, CDR2 YSLEER, per germline. Trimming took off 0 bases at V and 4 bases at J, with 16 bases between the two ends. CDR3 protein: CASSQDSQTRGKNIQYF. The CDR3 nucleotides are TGCGCCAGCAGCCAAGATTCGCAAACAAGGGGGAAAAACATTCAGTACTTC.

This clonotype was seen more than once but under ten times. V is TRBV11-3 and J is TRBJ2-5; D possibly matches TRBD1 or TRBD2 (5 bases each). The J call is uncertain, as TRBJ2-1 better fits the DNA end. Germline CDR1 and CDR2: SGHNT and YENEEA. The CDR3 totals 14 residues. The CDR3 region has the DNA TGTGCCAGCAGCTCCATGGGGGACTACAATGAGCAGTTCTTC. Translating it yields CASSSMGDYNEQFF.

This clonotype was seen more than once but under ten times. The chain employs TRBV2 and TRBJ2-5; 14 nucleotides agree with TRBD2. The CDR3 extends over 14 amino acids. Germline values: CDR1 SNHLY, CDR2 FYNNEI. Losses at the gene ends were 7 bases for V and 4 bases for J; bases not matched to a gene: 2. The chain's CDR3 is CASKGTSGGETQYF. For the CDR3, the DNA is TGTGCCAGCAAGGGGACTAGCGGGGGAGAGACCCAGTACTTC. The full variable domain, in which reference TRBV2 and TRBJ2-5 provide the parts outside the CDR3, is EPEVTQTPSHQVTQMGQEVILRCVPISNHLYFYWYRQILGQKVEFLVSFYNNEISEKSEIFDDQFSVERPDGSNFTLKIRSTKLEDSAMYFCASKGTSGGETQYFGPGTRLLVL.

The chain is built from TRBV29-1 and TRBJ1-4; TRBD1 matches at 8 bases. After removal of 2 bases from V and 5 bases from J, the junction contained 4 bases not matched to a gene. Germline loops: CDR1 SQVTM, CDR2 ANQGSEA. This CDR3 is 14 amino acids long. CDR3 sequence: CSVERDRRNEKLFF. CDR3 bases: TGCAGCGTTGAAAGGGACAGGAGGAATGAAAAACTGTTTTTT.

This clonotype was recorded at least ten times. The chain uses TRBV12-3 or TRBV12-4 and TRBJ2-3; maybe TRBD2 (5 bases). CDR3 size: 15 residues. V shed 2 bases and J shed 1 base, with 10 bases lying between them. The CDR3 region is CASSLLATGTDTQYF. CDR3 in DNA: TGTGCCAGCAGTTTATTAGCGACTGGCACAGATACGCAGTATTTT.

In the case of this clonotype: An end of the junction does not agree with germline; a read error may underlie this. The rearrangement links TRBV7-9 to TRBJ2-5; unclear D gene. The germline CDR1 and CDR2 sequences are SEHNR and FQNEAQ (reference sequence). CDR3 size: 13 residues. As DNA, the CDR3 is TGTGCCAGCAGCGACCACGTTGTAGAGACCCTGTACTTC. Its protein product is CASSDHVVETLYF.

The chain uses TRBV7-2 and TRBJ2-3, with D perhaps matching TRBD1 (5 bases). Trimming left V 8 bases short and J 8 bases short, with 23 bases between. This CDR3 spans 15 amino acids. Per the germline V gene, CDR1 is SGHTA and CDR2 is FQGNSA. This chain's CDR3 is CASSLGRAAGSTQYF. CDR3 DNA sequence: TGTGCCAGCTCACTCGGCCGGGCCGCAGGGTCTACGCAGTATTTT.

The rearrangement links TRBV30 to TRBJ1-2, with TRBD1 matching 10 bases. This CDR3 is built from 13 residues. The germline V gene encodes CDR1 GTSNPN and CDR2 SVGIG (reference sequence). V was clipped by 1 base and J by 6 bases; unmatched bases: 2. The CDR3 protein is CAWSGQGAHGYTF. The DNA of the CDR3 is TGTGCCTGGAGTGGACAGGGGGCCCATGGCTACACCTTC.